What follows are 26 T cell receptor beta chains derived from one specimen sequenced in a study of beta chain features in type 1 diabetes. Whole-study findings and limits: Moderate yet significant TCRB CDR3 shortening was seen in Type 1 diabetes patients in all four CD4+ subsets.

Antigen specificity for these receptors is unknown. Expressed TCRB transcripts were sequenced because the isolated RNA had all been reverse transcribed beforehand. Produced via immunoSEQ multiplex PCR; TCRdb's table is partial and in-frame only. The data show about 240,000 clones, roughly 14% seen once. Specimen: naive CD4+ T cells from blood. These TCRs come from a man aged 30-40 years with type 1 diabetes.

The chain combines TRBV2 with TRBJ1-2, with a tentative D call TRBD1 (6 bases). The CDR3 is 13 residues long. Germline V gene sequence: CDR1 SNHLY, CDR2 FYNNEI. The V end lost 6 bases, the J end lost 4 bases, and 12 bases lay between the germline ends. The CDR3 reads CASRDQGSYGYTF. As DNA, the CDR3 is TGTGCCAGCAGGGATCAGGGGTCCTATGGCTACACCTTC.

The chain carries TRBV19 and TRBJ2-5; D might be TRBD1 (6 bases). V lost 3 bases, J lost 5 bases, and 19 bases lay in between. Germline V gene data show CDR1 as LNHDA and CDR2 as SQIVND (reference sequence). The CDR3 spans 16 residues. CDR3 nucleotide sequence: TGTGCCAGTAGTATCCCTGCGCCCAGGGGAAGCGAGACCCAGTACTTC. This sequence encodes CASSIPAPRGSETQYF.

This clone showed up just a few times. The rearrangement links TRBV6-5 to TRBJ2-5; 7 bases map to TRBD2. Germline V CDR1 and CDR2: MNHEY, SVGAGI. V dropped 0 bases and J dropped 1; count of bases not matched to a gene: 2. There are 15 residues in the CDR3. The CDR3 coding sequence is TGTGCCAGCAGTTACTCGGGGGGGACCCAAGAGACCCAGTACTTC. Its translation is CASSYSGGTQETQYF.

This chain uses TRBV5-4 with TRBJ2-7; 7 bases match TRBD2. The trim removed 4 bases at V and 0 bases at J, leaving 7 bases unmatched. This CDR3 spans 15 amino acids. Germline CDR1 is SGHNT and CDR2 is YYREEE (reference sequence). CDR3 nucleotides: TGTGCCAGCAGCCGTTCCCTAGCGGCCTCCTACGAGCAGTACTTC. It codes for CASSRSLAASYEQYF.

Worth noting for this clone: Other DNA variants within this sample encode the same CDR3. This sequence joins TRBV5-1 and TRBJ2-3, with 11 nucleotides matching TRBD1. The CDR3 is 15 amino acids. The V and J ends lost 4 bases and 5 bases, in that order; junction bases with no gene match: 6. Looked up from germline, CDR1 is SGHRS and CDR2 is YFSETQ. CDR3 region: CASSLGQGAGDTQYF. The DNA for the CDR3 is TGCGCCAGCAGCCTCGGACAGGGGGCCGGAGATACGCAGTATTTT.

In its sample, this clone was seen a few times. The V gene is TRBV11-2, the J gene TRBJ1-1; 7 nucleotides line up with TRBD1. The J segment lost 2 bases and the V segment lost 4 bases, leaving 7 bases of the junction unmatched. Germline CDR1 SGHAT, CDR2 FQNNGV. The CDR3 contains 15 residues. The CDR3 nucleotides read TGTGCCAGCAGCTCAGGGGACAGTATTAACACTGAAGCTTTCTTT. It specifies CASSSGDSINTEAFF.

In this sample, this clone turned up a few times. The chain carries TRBV18 and TRBJ1-1; possibly TRBD1 for D (5 bases). Germline V gene lookup returns CDR1 KGHSH and CDR2 LQKENI. The CDR3 has 15 residues. V lost 1 base and J lost 0, with 9 bases in between. CDR3 region: CASSPRDRVNTEAFF. CDR3 DNA sequence: TGTGCCAGCTCACCACGAGACAGAGTGAACACTGAAGCTTTCTTT.

The chain carries TRBV18 and TRBJ2-1; weak D call: TRBD2 (5 bases). Trimming stripped 2 bases from V and 8 bases from J, with 19 bases between. The CDR3 sequence is 16 residues long. Germline CDR1 and CDR2: KGHSH and LQKENI. The CDR3: CASSPILIEGRDEQFF. CDR3 nucleotide sequence: TGTGCCAGCTCACCAATCTTGATAGAGGGTCGGGATGAGCAGTTCTTC. Looking up the rest from reference TRBV18 and TRBJ2-1 gives the full variable domain: NAGVMQNPRHLVRRRGQEARLRCSPMKGHSHVYWYRQLPEEGLKFMVYLQKENIIDESGMPKERFSAEFPKEGPSILRIQQVVRGDSAAYFCASSPILIEGRDEQFFGPGTRLTVL.

This chain links TRBV7-2 with TRBJ1-2, with TRBD1 as a possible D gene (6 bases). The CDR3 loop spans 15 amino acids. Trimming pared 0 bases from V and 1 base from J, leaving 9 bases between. From germline, CDR1 is SGHTA and CDR2 FQGNSA. The CDR3 here is CASSLAGADNYGYTF. The CDR3 DNA follows: TGTGCCAGCAGCTTAGCGGGGGCGGATAACTATGGCTACACCTTC.

The CDR3 sequence: CASSDEGGYEQFF. DNA of the CDR3: TGTGCCAGCAGTGACGAGGGGGGGTATGAGCAGTTCTTC. The rearrangement uses TRBV6-4 and TRBJ2-1; D possibly corresponds to TRBD2 (7 bases). Per the germline V gene, CDR1 is MRHNA and CDR2 is SNTAGT. Trimming pared 2 bases from V and 8 bases from J, leaving 10 bases between. This CDR3 spans 13 amino acids.

V gene TRBV4-2 combines with J gene TRBJ2-1, with 7 bases lining up with TRBD2. V shed 4 bases, J shed 4 bases, and the junction held 7 bases outside the gene matches. The CDR3 consists of 15 residues. CDR1 and CDR2 (germline): LGHNA, YNFKEQ. CDR3 bases: TGTGCCAGCAGCCCGGGACTATCAGTTTACAATGAGCAGTTCTTC. This gives the protein CASSPGLSVYNEQFF.

The sample holds a few counts of this clone. The chain combines TRBV30 with TRBJ2-2; D remains unclear. Germline assignment: CDR1 GTSNPN and CDR2 SVGIG (reference sequence). V was shortened by 1 base and J by 0 bases, with 12 bases between the two germline ends. The CDR3 consists of 16 residues. Here the CDR3 reads CAWSARRSSNTGELFF. As DNA, the CDR3 is TGTGCCTGGAGTGCTCGCAGGTCCTCGAACACCGGGGAGCTGTTTTTT.

This clone was observed once. This rearrangement joins TRBV4-1 to TRBJ1-5; weak D call: TRBD1 (6 bases). The germline CDR1 and CDR2 sequences are MGHRA and YSYEKL. The CDR3 covers 15 residues. V was trimmed by 2 bases and J by 2 bases, leaving 10 bases between them. Here the CDR3 reads CASSQTPGGNQPQHF. CDR3 DNA sequence: TGCGCCAGCAGCCAAACCCCAGGGGGCAATCAGCCCCAGCATTTT.

This chain uses TRBV21-1 with TRBJ1-5; no DNA check was done on the table's D call, TRBD1. TRBV21-1 is flagged as a pseudogene. This CDR3 spans 18 amino acids. The CDR3 region is CASSKGDRGYVSNQPQHF. The CDR3 nucleotides are TGTGCCAGCAGCAAGGGGGACAGGGGGTACGTGAGCAATCAGCCCCAGCATTTT.

This clone was detected a few times. The chain employs TRBV9 and TRBJ2-5, with D maybe TRBD2 (5 bases). The V end was cut by 4 bases, the J end by 5 bases, with 12 bases between. The length of the CDR3 is 13 residues. Germline loops: CDR1 SGDLS, CDR2 YYNGEE. In DNA form, the CDR3 reads TGTGCCAGCAGCCCTCGGGGTGGGGAGACCCAGTACTTC. Translation gives CASSPRGGETQYF.

The J gene is TRBJ1-1, the V gene TRBV7-9; no definite D call. Trimming removed 5 bases from V and 4 bases from J, with 17 bases in between. The CDR3 extends over 15 amino acids. Germline V gene data show CDR1 as SEHNR and CDR2 as FQNEAQ (reference sequence). The CDR3 sequence: CASSLSEISGTEAFF. The CDR3, as DNA: TGTGCCAGCAGCCTTAGCGAGATCTCCGGCACTGAAGCTTTCTTT.

This clone appeared a few times. The chain has TRBV4-1 and TRBJ2-3; 8 bases are a match to TRBD1. The V and J ends lost 1 base and 0 bases, in that order; junction bases with no gene match: 6. Germline CDR1 reads MGHRA; CDR2 reads YSYEKL. The CDR3 extends over 17 amino acids. CDR3 protein: CASSQGTGGSSTDTQYF. The CDR3 nucleotides read TGCGCCAGCAGCCAAGGCACAGGGGGGTCTAGCACAGATACGCAGTATTTT.

This clone turned up a few times. V is TRBV19 and J is TRBJ1-2; D ambiguous. V was clipped by 7 bases and J by 4 bases, with 7 bases between them. Germline V lookup: CDR1 LNHDA, CDR2 SQIVND (reference sequence). There are 11 residues in the CDR3. The CDR3 loop reads CASTGGYGYTF. The CDR3 region has the DNA TGTGCCAGTACGGGTGGCTATGGCTACACCTTC.

This clone showed up just a few times. The DNA for the CDR3 is TGTGCCAGCAGCGTAGGGTTAGATACCACTGAAGCTTTCTTT. This translates into CASSVGLDTTEAFF. The chain carries TRBV9 and TRBJ1-1; no definite D call. Germline CDR1 and CDR2: SGDLS and YYNGEE. The CDR3 runs to 14 residues. Trimming stripped 0 bases from V and 4 bases from J, with 10 bases between.

The chain links TRBV7-2 to TRBJ1-1; no reliable D call. V lost 5 bases, J lost 1 base, and 8 bases lay in between. The germline V gene has CDR1 SGHTA and CDR2 FQGNSA. The CDR3 extends over 13 amino acids. CDR3 amino acids: CASSPGPNTEAFF. CDR3 DNA: TGTGCCAGCAGCCCGGGTCCGAACACTGAAGCTTTCTTT.

This chain uses TRBV30 with TRBJ2-7; 8 bases map to TRBD1. The CDR3 sequence is 12 residues long. J was trimmed by 2 bases and V by 5 bases; bases with no gene match: 2. Germline loops: CDR1 GTSNPN, CDR2 SVGIG (reference sequence). CDR3 region: CAWGQGPYEQYF. The DNA for the CDR3 is TGTGCCTGGGGACAGGGACCCTACGAGCAGTACTTC.

This clone was detected only a few times. This rearrangement joins TRBV5-1 to TRBJ1-1; D possibly corresponds to TRBD1 (6 bases). From germline, CDR1 is SGHRS and CDR2 YFSETQ. The CDR3 loop spans 14 amino acids. Trimming cost V 3 bases and J 6 bases, with 15 bases left between them. The CDR3 loop reads CASSSTGGTSEAFF. CDR3 DNA: TGCGCCAGCAGCTCGACAGGAGGTACCTCTGAAGCTTTCTTT. The variable domain in full, completed from reference TRBV5-1 and TRBJ1-1, reads KAGVTQTPRYLIKTRGQQVTLSCSPISGHRSVSWYQQTPGQGLQFLFEYFSETQRNKGNFPGRFSGRQFSNSRSEMNVSTLELGDSALYLCASSSTGGTSEAFFGQGTRLTVV.

This clone was counted between two and nine times. The rearrangement uses TRBV7-9 and TRBJ2-7; a weak D match, TRBD2 (5 bases). V was cut by 2 bases and J by 5 bases, with 13 bases left in between. This CDR3 spans 14 amino acids. Germline assignment: CDR1 SEHNR and CDR2 FQNEAQ (reference sequence). CDR3 coding DNA: TGTGCCAGCAGCTTACGGGGTATGAGCCACGAGCAGTACTTC. This gives the protein CASSLRGMSHEQYF. The variable domain in full, with the rest retrieved from reference TRBV7-9 and TRBJ2-7, is DTGVSQNPRHKITKRGQNVTFRCDPISEHNRLYWYRQTLGQGPEFLTYFQNEAQLEKSRLLSDRFSAERPKGSFSTLEIQRTEQGDSAMYLCASSLRGMSHEQYFGPGTRLTVT.

This clone came up a few times. The J gene is TRBJ2-1, the V gene TRBV6-5, with 8 bases identical to TRBD1. This CDR3 is built from 15 residues. CDR1 and CDR2 (germline): MNHEY, SVGAGI. Trimming removed 5 bases from V and 4 bases from J; junction bases left unmatched: 7. CDR3 nucleotides: TGTGCCAGCAGTATCGACAGGGGCGTGTACAATGAGCAGTTCTTC. Its protein product is CASSIDRGVYNEQFF.

This clone was counted between two and nine times. The chain couples TRBV28 to TRBJ2-7; 10 bases align to TRBD1. The V and J ends lost 5 bases and 3 bases, in that order; junction bases with no gene match: 7. The germline V gene encodes CDR1 MDHEN and CDR2 SYDVKM. This CDR3 spans 15 amino acids. The CDR3 nucleotides read TGTGCCAGCAGTCCCCTGACAGGGGGCCTCTACGAGCAGTACTTC. It codes for CASSPLTGGLYEQYF. Supplemented by reference TRBV28 and TRBJ2-7, the full variable domain reads DVKVTQSSRYLVKRTGEKVFLECVQDMDHENMFWYRQDPGLGLRLIYFSYDVKMKEKGDIPEGYSVSREKKERFSLILESASTNQTSMYLCASSPLTGGLYEQYFGPGTRLTVT.

This clone came up a few times. The junction shows a germline mismatch at one end, possibly a read error. At the DNA level, this CDR3 is encoded by other sequences in the same sample as well. The chain carries TRBV7-9 and TRBJ2-7, with TRBD1 identical over 10 bases. CDR1 and CDR2 from the germline V gene are SEHNR and FQNEAQ (reference sequence). The CDR3 contains 14 residues. For the CDR3, the DNA is TGTGCCAGCAGTTTAGGACAGGGGGACTACGAGCAGTACTTC. Translation gives CASSLGQGDYEQYF. Full variable domain (rest looked up from reference TRBV7-9 and TRBJ2-7): DTGVSQNPRHKITKRGQNVTFRCDPISEHNRLYWYRQTLGQGPEFLTYFQNEAQLEKSRLLSDRFSAERPKGSFSTLEIQRTEQGDSAMYLCASSLGQGDYEQYFGPGTRLTVT.